These 13 T cell receptor beta chains came from one sample sequenced in a study of blood T cell repertoires in COVID-19. TCRdb's copy holds only in-frame clones and misses some; the assay was immunoSEQ multiplex PCR. The sample includes more than 250,000 clones, about 82% of them seen just once. What was sequenced was peripheral blood. All receptors derive from a man aged 45 to 65 with active or convalescent COVID-19.

This clone was found once. V usage is TRBV11-2 and J usage is TRBJ1-1, with no clear D. This CDR3 is 16 amino acids long. The ends were cut back, 4 bases at V and 0 bases at J, with 15 bases in the middle. The V gene's germline CDR1 is SGHAT and CDR2 FQNNGV. CDR3 in DNA: TGTGCCAGCAGCTCGCAGAGGGTAGTGATGAACACTGAAGCTTTCTTT. Its protein is CASSSQRVVMNTEAFF.

This clone was detected once. V gene TRBV30 combines with J gene TRBJ1-1, with 9 bases that match TRBD1. Germline assignment: CDR1 GTSNPN and CDR2 SVGIG (reference sequence). The ends lost 5 bases at V and 4 bases at J; junction bases unmatched: 2. The CDR3 covers 12 residues. CDR3 in DNA: TGTGCCTGGGACAGGGGGACCACTGAAGCTTTCTTT. It is translated as CAWDRGTTEAFF.

This clone has a single count. Other DNA sequences from this sample encode an identical CDR3 as well. This sequence joins TRBV11-2 and TRBJ1-1; no clear D gene. V lost 1 base to trimming and J lost 1 base, with 7 bases between them. Germline values: CDR1 SGHAT, CDR2 FQNNGV. CDR3 length: 14 residues. CDR3 DNA sequence: TGTGCCAGCAGCTTAGCGCCGGGGAACACTGAAGCTTTCTTT. Translated: CASSLAPGNTEAFF.

The chain is built from TRBV3-1 (or the pseudogene TRBV3-2) and TRBJ1-2; 9 nucleotides match TRBD1. In germline, CDR1 is LGHDT, CDR2 YNNKEL (reference sequence). J was trimmed by 5 bases and V by 6 bases; bases with no gene match: 4. The CDR3 loop spans 13 amino acids. CDR3 sequence reads: CASRSGTGYGYTF. As DNA, the CDR3 is TGTGCCAGCAGATCCGGGACAGGGTATGGCTACACCTTC.

The chain couples TRBV5-4 to TRBJ2-7; 7 positions match TRBD2. Germline V lookup: CDR1 SGHNT, CDR2 YYREEE (reference sequence). V dropped 4 bases and J dropped 5; count of bases not matched to a gene: 15. The CDR3 is 16 amino acids. The CDR3 spells CASSPVAAGVPHEQYF. The CDR3 DNA is TGTGCCAGCAGCCCGGTAGCGGCGGGAGTTCCCCACGAGCAGTACTTC.

The chain employs TRBV10-1 and TRBJ1-4; unclear D gene. The CDR3 consists of 16 residues. Per the germline V gene, CDR1 is WNHNN and CDR2 is SYGVQD (reference sequence). V was clipped by 6 bases and J by 0 bases, with 14 bases between them. CDR3 sequence reads: CASSPEQQATNEKLFF. CDR3 DNA sequence: TGCGCCAGCAGCCCCGAACAGCAAGCAACTAATGAAAAACTGTTTTTT.

This chain joins TRBV20-1 and TRBJ2-2; 8 bases are a match to TRBD1. Germline CDR1 and CDR2: DFQATT and SNEGSKA (reference sequence). Losses at the gene ends were 3 bases for V and 2 bases for J; bases not matched to a gene: 11. The CDR3 has 17 residues. The CDR3, as DNA: TGCAGTGCTAGTATGTCACAGGGGGTTGGAAACACCGGGGAGCTGTTTTTT. It specifies CSASMSQGVGNTGELFF.

The J gene is TRBJ2-1, the V gene TRBV15; 9 bases match TRBD1. CDR1 is LNHNV and CDR2 is YYDKDF in the germline V gene (reference sequence). The CDR3 runs to 15 residues. J gave up 7 bases and V 3 bases, and 7 bases lay outside the gene matches. The CDR3 DNA reads TGTGCCACCAGCAGCTTGGGACAGGGAATGAATGAGCAGTTCTTC. Translation: CATSSLGQGMNEQFF.

This clone was seen ten or more times. The chain carries TRBV30 and TRBJ1-2; 8 bases are shared with TRBD1. Germline V gene lookup returns CDR1 GTSNPN and CDR2 SVGIG (reference sequence). Trimming took 1 base from V and 4 from J; bases not matched to a gene: 17. The CDR3 has 18 amino acids. The DNA of the CDR3 is TGTGCCTGGAGTGACACCCGTACCCCACAGGGGGGGTTCTATGGCTACACCTTC. Amino acids: CAWSDTRTPQGGFYGYTF.

The rearrangement links TRBV7-9 to TRBJ2-1; tentatively, D is TRBD2 (6 bases). Germline V gene data show CDR1 as SEHNR and CDR2 as FQNEAQ (reference sequence). The CDR3 spans 14 residues. Trimming took off 5 bases at V and 10 bases at J, with 18 bases between the two ends. The CDR3 region is CASSETRDSGEQFF. CDR3 DNA: TGTGCCAGCAGCGAGACTAGGGACTCCGGAGAGCAGTTCTTC.

To note about this clone: The sample contains more than one DNA sequence encoding this CDR3. The J gene is TRBJ1-2, the V gene TRBV6-5; 10 bases fit TRBD1. Trimming at V came to 0 bases and at J to 4 bases, leaving 5 bases not matched to a gene. CDR3 size: 16 residues. Germline CDR1 MNHEY, CDR2 SVGAGI. The CDR3 spells CASSYSRTGGGYGYTF. Written as DNA, the CDR3 is TGTGCCAGCAGTTACTCTCGGACAGGGGGAGGCTATGGCTACACCTTC.

The V and J genes are TRBV6-5 and TRBJ1-6; TRBD1 aligns across 9 bases. This CDR3 is 15 amino acids long. Trimming cost V 5 bases and J 7 bases; bases outside gene matches: 6. Germline CDR1 and CDR2: MNHEY and SVGAGI. CDR3 in DNA: TGTGCCAGCAGTCCTACCGGGACAGGGAATTCACCCCTCCACTTT. Its translation: CASSPTGTGNSPLHF.

The chain links TRBV7-2 to TRBJ2-7; 8 bases agree with TRBD2. This CDR3 region has 15 residues. Looked up from germline, CDR1 is SGHTA and CDR2 is FQGNSA. Trimming cost V 5 bases and J 2 bases; bases outside gene matches: 8. CDR3 protein: CASSVSGTLPYEQYF. The DNA for the CDR3 is TGTGCCAGCAGCGTTAGCGGGACCCTCCCCTACGAGCAGTACTTC.